A single sample gave rise to the 10 T cell receptor beta chains below, sequenced in a study of CD8 T cells in Susac syndrome. RNA in amounts of roughly 0.5 to 1 ug was reverse transcribed with random hexamers. One entry per CDR3 protein, called by TCRdb with MiXCR from the immunoSEQ multiplex PCR reads. The data contain 90,000 to 150,000 distinct CDR3 sequences, 80% to 95% of them singletons. The sample consisted of CD8+ T cells from PBMCs. The source of these receptors is a human donor in good health.

The genes are TRBV29-1 and TRBJ2-1, with TRBD2 matching over 8 bases. J gave up 5 bases and V 0 bases, and 9 bases lay outside the gene matches. This CDR3 contains 16 residues. The germline CDR1 and CDR2 sequences are SQVTM and ANQGSEA. The CDR3 DNA is TGCAGCGTTGAAGAGAGCCGAGCGGGAGAGGACAATGAGCAGTTCTTC. Its protein product is CSVEESRAGEDNEQFF.

The chain is built from TRBV14 and TRBJ1-5; D uncertain. V gave up 4 bases and J gave up 0 bases, with 13 bases separating them. Germline CDR1 SGHDN, CDR2 FVKESK. The CDR3 has 16 residues. CDR3 coding DNA: TGTGCCAGCAGCCGACCTCACGAGCATAGCAATCAGCCCCAGCATTTT. It encodes CASSRPHEHSNQPQHF.

This chain links TRBV12-3 or TRBV12-4 with TRBJ1-5, with D perhaps matching TRBD1 (6 bases). V was clipped by 7 bases and J by 0 bases, with 13 bases between them. The CDR3 extends over 15 amino acids. The CDR3 region has the DNA TGTGCCAGCACCTCTACAGGGAATAGCAATCAGCCCCAGCATTTT. This translates into CASTSTGNSNQPQHF.

V and J are TRBV29-1 and TRBJ2-4; TRBD1 matches 9 bases. CDR3 size: 12 residues. The germline V gene encodes CDR1 SQVTM and CDR2 ANQGSEA. V dropped 7 bases and J dropped 6; count of bases not matched to a gene: 4. The CDR3 spells CSAKGQGNIQYF. Written as DNA, the CDR3 is TGCAGCGCCAAGGGACAGGGAAACATTCAGTACTTC.

This clonotype has just one count. V is TRBV20-1 and J is TRBJ2-1, with 9 bases fitting TRBD2. After removal of 2 bases from V and 2 bases from J, the junction contained 4 bases not matched to a gene. Germline V lookup: CDR1 DFQATT, CDR2 SNEGSKA (reference sequence). This CDR3 has 15 residues. For the CDR3, the DNA is TGCAGTGCTAGACCCAGCGGGGGGCCCTACAATGAGCAGTTCTTC. Amino acid sequence: CSARPSGGPYNEQFF.

J is TRBJ2-5 and V is TRBV27; D not certain. V lost 6 bases to trimming and J lost 2 bases, with 28 bases between them. This CDR3 region has 19 residues. In germline, CDR1 is MNHEY, CDR2 SMNVEV (reference sequence). The CDR3 DNA follows: TGTGCCAGCAGCCAAGAAGTTCTAAGACCATTTAACTCTCAAGAGACCCAGTACTTC. Translation: CASSQEVLRPFNSQETQYF.

The chain links TRBV6-5 to TRBJ2-3; D possibly corresponds to TRBD2 (6 bases). The CDR3 length is 14 residues. Germline CDR1 MNHEY, CDR2 SVGAGI. V was shortened by 0 bases and J by 5 bases, with 9 bases between the two germline ends. In nucleotides, the CDR3 is TGTGCCAGCAGTTACTCCGGGCGGGGAGATACGCAGTATTTT. It is translated as CASSYSGRGDTQYF.

The genes are TRBV21-1 and TRBJ2-7; TRBD1, the D gene given by the table, was not confirmed from the DNA. TRBV21-1 is a pseudogene segment. The CDR3 totals 17 residues. The CDR3 spells CASSKGTGRYSIHEQYF. CDR3 nucleotide sequence: TGTGCCAGCAGCAAAGGGACAGGGCGGTATTCTATCCACGAGCAGTACTTC.

CDR3 amino acids: CSARSSSGSTDTQYF. The DNA of the CDR3 is TGCAGTGCTAGGTCGTCTAGCGGGAGCACAGATACGCAGTATTTT. The chain combines TRBV20-1 with TRBJ2-3; 8 bases match TRBD2. V lost 3 bases and J lost 0; bases outside the gene matches: 5. This CDR3 is built from 15 residues. Germline lookup yields CDR1 DFQATT and CDR2 SNEGSKA (reference sequence).

The chain joins TRBV2 to TRBJ1-1; TRBD1 is a possible D gene (6 bases). CDR3 length: 15 amino acids. Deletions cut 1 base from V and 6 bases from J, with 15 bases between. Germline assignment: CDR1 SNHLY and CDR2 FYNNEI. CDR3 coding DNA: TGTGCCAGCAGTGAAGTCCCTACAGGGAGGGCTGAAGCTTTCTTT. Translated: CASSEVPTGRAEAFF.